What follows are 11 T cell receptor beta chains derived from one specimen sequenced in a study of T cells in Graves' hyperthyroidism and ophthalmopathy. Amplified TCR beta CDR3 regions derived from RNA transcripts. Initially, a first-round RT-PCR of the TCR CDR3 employed the HTBI primer set. TCRdb re-called the multiplex PCR reads with MiXCR, one entry per CDR3 protein. This table has about 360,000 distinct CDR3 sequences, about 18% appearing once. The sample comprised blood. These TCRs come from a woman aged 18-29 years with Graves' hyperthyroidism.

This clonotype appeared many times. The chain uses TRBV5-1 and TRBJ1-2; D is unresolved. The CDR3 contains 11 residues. The V and J ends lost 1 base and 7 bases respectively, with 5 bases between them. Per the germline V gene, CDR1 is SGHRS and CDR2 is YFSETQ. The CDR3 DNA is TGCGCCAGCAGCTTGAACAGTGGCTACACCTTC. It is translated as CASSLNSGYTF. The full variable domain, its missing parts supplied by reference TRBV5-1 and TRBJ1-2, is KAGVTQTPRYLIKTRGQQVTLSCSPISGHRSVSWYQQTPGQGLQFLFEYFSETQRNKGNFPGRFSGRQFSNSRSEMNVSTLELGDSALYLCASSLNSGYTFGSGTRLTVV.

This chain links TRBV24-1 with TRBJ2-6, with D possibly being TRBD1 (5 bases). The CDR3 runs to 16 residues. Germline CDR1 and CDR2: KGHDR and SFDVKD. The V end lost 4 bases, the J end lost 3 bases, and 12 bases lay between the germline ends. CDR3 nucleotides: TGTGCCACCAGTGAACACACAGGTCTTGGGGCCAACGTCCTGACTTTC. Translated: CATSEHTGLGANVLTF.

This clonotype turned up a few times. The genes are TRBV6-1 and TRBJ2-6; unclear D gene. The CDR3 sequence is 15 residues long. The ends were cut back, 4 bases at V and 4 bases at J, with 11 bases in the middle. The germline V gene has CDR1 MNHNS and CDR2 SASEGT. The CDR3 region has the DNA TGTGCCAGCAGTGTCAACCCCGGAGGGGCCAACGTCCTGACTTTC. It translates to CASSVNPGGANVLTF.

This clonotype was recorded at least ten times. V and J are TRBV2 and TRBJ1-2, with D uncertain. V was shortened by 2 bases and J by 0 bases, with 4 bases between the two germline ends. The CDR3 loop spans 13 amino acids. CDR1 is SNHLY and CDR2 is FYNNEI in the germline V gene. This chain's CDR3 is CASSEQSNYGYTF. CDR3 nucleotide sequence: TGTGCCAGCAGTGAACAGTCTAACTATGGCTACACCTTC.

This clonotype was recorded at least ten times. This chain connects TRBV20-1 to TRBJ1-1, with 9 nucleotides matching TRBD1. The CDR3 has 13 residues. In germline, CDR1 is DFQATT, CDR2 SNEGSKA (reference sequence). After removal of 0 bases from V and 5 bases from J, the junction contained 1 base not matched to a gene. CDR3 residues: CSARDGQGTEAFF. DNA of the CDR3: TGCAGTGCTAGAGATGGACAGGGGACTGAAGCTTTCTTT.

This clonotype was seen at least ten times. V gene TRBV7-3 combines with J gene TRBJ2-7; the D gene is possibly TRBD2 (6 bases). Trimming pared 3 bases from V and 1 base from J, leaving 16 bases between. The CDR3 covers 16 residues. Per germline, CDR1 SGHTA and CDR2 FQGTGA. The CDR3 is CASSLVSMGGSYEQYF. The CDR3 coding sequence is TGTGCCAGCAGCTTGGTGTCCATGGGGGGATCCTACGAGCAGTACTTC.

This clonotype was detected ten times or more. The rearrangement links TRBV6-5 to TRBJ1-5; D possibly corresponds to TRBD1 (5 bases). CDR3 length equals 13 residues. Germline V lookup: CDR1 MNHEY, CDR2 SVGAGI. V was trimmed by 3 bases and J by 5 bases, leaving 8 bases between them. In nucleotides, the CDR3 is TGTGCCAGCAGTTATGGGGGTTATCAGCCCCAGCATTTT. Encoded protein: CASSYGGYQPQHF.

This clonotype was found many times. The CDR3 DNA follows: TGTGCCAGCTCTCAGACCGGGACAGGGGACACTGAAGCTTTCTTT. Residues: CASSQTGTGDTEAFF. The chain links TRBV18 to TRBJ1-1; 10 bases map to TRBD1. Germline loops: CDR1 KGHSH, CDR2 LQKENI. The CDR3 extends over 15 amino acids. Trimming took 6 bases from V and 3 from J; bases not matched to a gene: 7.

This clonotype was seen many times. The CDR3 nucleotides are TGTGCCAGCAGCCACTGGACAGGCCGAGGGAGCACTGAAGCTTTCTTT. It translates to CASSHWTGRGSTEAFF. The chain recombines TRBV14 with TRBJ1-1; 7 bases line up with TRBD1. Germline loops: CDR1 SGHDN, CDR2 FVKESK. The CDR3 has 16 amino acids. V shed 3 bases and J 4 bases; nucleotides not matched to a gene: 11.

The table lists this clonotype with many counts. V gene TRBV6-2 or TRBV6-3 combines with J gene TRBJ2-7, with D perhaps TRBD1 (6 bases). The V end was cut by 1 base, the J end by 2 bases, with 18 bases between. The CDR3 totals 17 residues. Per germline, CDR1 MNHEY and CDR2 SVGEGT. The CDR3 coding sequence is TGTGCCAGCAGTTACTTGAGGACGGGACAAATTACCTACGAGCAGTACTTC. Its translation: CASSYLRTGQITYEQYF.

The table lists this clonotype with many counts. The rearrangement joins TRBV5-1 to TRBJ2-7; unclear D gene. The CDR3 is made up of 15 amino acids. In germline, CDR1 is SGHRS, CDR2 YFSETQ. Trimming removed 0 bases from V and 6 bases from J, with 16 bases in between. CDR3 DNA sequence: TGCGCCAGCAGCTTGGTTAGCTCTGGAACGGGCGAGCAGTACTTC. Translated, it gives CASSLVSSGTGEQYF.